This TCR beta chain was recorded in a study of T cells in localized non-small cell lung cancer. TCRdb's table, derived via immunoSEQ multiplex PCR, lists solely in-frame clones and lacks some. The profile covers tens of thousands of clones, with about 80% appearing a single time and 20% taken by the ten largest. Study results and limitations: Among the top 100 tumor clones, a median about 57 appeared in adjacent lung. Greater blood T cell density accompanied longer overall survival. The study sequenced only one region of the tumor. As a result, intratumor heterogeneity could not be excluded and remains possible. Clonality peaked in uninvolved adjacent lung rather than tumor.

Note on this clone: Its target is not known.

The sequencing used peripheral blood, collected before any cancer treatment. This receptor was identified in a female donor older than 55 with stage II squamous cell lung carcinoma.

CDR3: CASSYSTGHHNSPLHF. CDR3 in DNA: TGTGCCAGCAGTTACTCAACGGGACACCATAATTCACCCCTCCACTTT. This chain uses TRBV6-5 with TRBJ1-6, with D possibly TRBD1 on 6 matching bases. CDR1 and CDR2 from the germline V gene are MNHEY and SVGAGI. Trimming took off 0 bases at V and 5 bases at J, with 11 bases between the two ends. The CDR3 has 16 amino acids.